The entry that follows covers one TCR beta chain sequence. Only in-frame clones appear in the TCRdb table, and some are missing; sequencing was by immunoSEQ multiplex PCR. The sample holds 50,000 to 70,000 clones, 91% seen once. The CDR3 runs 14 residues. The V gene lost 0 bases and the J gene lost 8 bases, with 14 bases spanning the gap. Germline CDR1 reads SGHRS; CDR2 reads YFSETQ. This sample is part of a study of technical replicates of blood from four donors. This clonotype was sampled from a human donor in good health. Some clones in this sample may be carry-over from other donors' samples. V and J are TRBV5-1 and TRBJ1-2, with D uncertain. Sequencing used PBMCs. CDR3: CASSLGNPRNGYTF. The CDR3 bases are TGCGCCAGCAGCTTGGGCAACCCCAGGAACGGCTACACCTTC.